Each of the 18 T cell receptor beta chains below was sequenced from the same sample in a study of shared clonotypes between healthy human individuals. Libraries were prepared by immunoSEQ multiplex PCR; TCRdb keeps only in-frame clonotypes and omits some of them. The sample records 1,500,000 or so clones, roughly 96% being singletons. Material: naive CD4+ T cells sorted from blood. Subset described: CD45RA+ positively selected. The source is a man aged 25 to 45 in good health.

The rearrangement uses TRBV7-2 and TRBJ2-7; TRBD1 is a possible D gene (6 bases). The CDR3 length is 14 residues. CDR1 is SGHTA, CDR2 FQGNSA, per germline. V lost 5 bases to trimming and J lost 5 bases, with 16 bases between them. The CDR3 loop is CASSLGTRSHEQYF. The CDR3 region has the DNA TGTGCCAGCAGCCTAGGGACAAGATCACACGAGCAGTACTTC.

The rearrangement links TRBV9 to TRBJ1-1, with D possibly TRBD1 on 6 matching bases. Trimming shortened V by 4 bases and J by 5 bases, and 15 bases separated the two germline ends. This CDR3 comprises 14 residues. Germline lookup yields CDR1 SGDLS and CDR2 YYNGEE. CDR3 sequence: CASSPHTGKTEAFF. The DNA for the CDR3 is TGTGCCAGCAGCCCACATACAGGGAAAACTGAAGCTTTCTTT. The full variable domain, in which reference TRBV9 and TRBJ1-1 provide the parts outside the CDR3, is DSGVTQTPKHLITATGQRVTLRCSPRSGDLSVYWYQQSLDQGLQFLIQYYNGEERAKGNILERFSAQQFPDLHSELNLSSLELGDSALYFCASSPHTGKTEAFFGQGTRLTVV.

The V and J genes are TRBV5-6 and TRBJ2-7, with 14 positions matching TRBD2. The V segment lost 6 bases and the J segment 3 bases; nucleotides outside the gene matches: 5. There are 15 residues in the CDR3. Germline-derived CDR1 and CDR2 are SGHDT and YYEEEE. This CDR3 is CASTRGLAGDYEQYF. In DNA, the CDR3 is TGTGCCAGCACCAGGGGACTAGCGGGAGACTACGAGCAGTACTTC. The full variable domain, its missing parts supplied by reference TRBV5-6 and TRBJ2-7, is DAGVTQSPTHLIKTRGQQVTLRCSPKSGHDTVSWYQQALGQGPQFIFQYYEEEERQRGNFPDRFSGHQFPNYSSELNVNALLLGDSALYLCASTRGLAGDYEQYFGPGTRLTVT.

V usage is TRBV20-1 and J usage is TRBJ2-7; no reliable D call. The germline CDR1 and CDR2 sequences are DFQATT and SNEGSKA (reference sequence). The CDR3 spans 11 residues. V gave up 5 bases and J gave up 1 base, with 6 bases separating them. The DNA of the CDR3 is TGCAGTGCTGGGGAATCCTACGAGCAGTACTTC. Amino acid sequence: CSAGESYEQYF.

The CDR3 is CASSPTGLSSYEQYF. The CDR3 DNA sequence: TGTGCCAGCAGTCCCACAGGTTTAAGCTCCTACGAGCAGTACTTC. The V and J genes are TRBV6-5 and TRBJ2-7; the D gene is possibly TRBD1 (5 bases). Trimming removed 5 bases from V and 0 bases from J, with 14 bases in between. CDR1 is MNHEY and CDR2 is SVGAGI in the germline V gene. CDR3 length equals 15 residues.

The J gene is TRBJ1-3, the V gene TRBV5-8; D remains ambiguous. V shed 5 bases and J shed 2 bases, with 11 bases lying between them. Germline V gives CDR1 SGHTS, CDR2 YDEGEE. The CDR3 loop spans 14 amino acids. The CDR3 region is CASRRGSPGNTIYF. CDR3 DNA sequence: TGTGCCAGCAGGCGTGGGTCCCCTGGAAACACCATATATTTT. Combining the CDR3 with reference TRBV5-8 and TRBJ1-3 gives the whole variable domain EAGVTQSPTHLIKTRGQQATLRCSPISGHTSVYWYQQALGLGLQFLLWYDEGEERNRGNFPPRFSGRQFPNYSSELNVNALELEDSALYLCASRRGSPGNTIYFGEGSWLTVV.

The CDR3 here is CASSFLGTGERQPQHF. CDR3 DNA: TGTGCCAGCAGCTTCCTAGGGACAGGGGAGCGTCAGCCCCAGCATTTT. This chain connects TRBV5-6 to TRBJ1-5; 10 nucleotides line up with TRBD1. Germline V lookup: CDR1 SGHDT, CDR2 YYEEEE. The CDR3 runs 16 residues. With 2 bases clipped from V and 6 bases from J, the junction kept 8 bases outside the gene matches.

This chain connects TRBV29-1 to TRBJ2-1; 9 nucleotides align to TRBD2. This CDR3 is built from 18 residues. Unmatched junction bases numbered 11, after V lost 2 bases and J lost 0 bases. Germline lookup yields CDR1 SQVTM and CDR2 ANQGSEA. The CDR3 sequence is CSVERLAGRENSYNEQFF. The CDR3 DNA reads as TGCAGCGTTGAACGCCTAGCGGGAAGGGAGAACTCCTACAATGAGCAGTTCTTC.

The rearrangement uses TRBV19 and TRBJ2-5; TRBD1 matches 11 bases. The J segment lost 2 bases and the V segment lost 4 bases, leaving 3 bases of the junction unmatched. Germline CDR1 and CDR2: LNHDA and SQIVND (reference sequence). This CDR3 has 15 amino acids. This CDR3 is CASSTGTGGQETQYF. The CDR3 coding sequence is TGTGCCAGTAGTACCGGGACAGGGGGGCAAGAGACCCAGTACTTC.

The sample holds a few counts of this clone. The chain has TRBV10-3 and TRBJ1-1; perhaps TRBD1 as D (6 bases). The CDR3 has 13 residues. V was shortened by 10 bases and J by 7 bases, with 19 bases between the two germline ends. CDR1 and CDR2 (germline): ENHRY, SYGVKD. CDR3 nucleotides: TGTGCCACCCTTAAGGACAGAGACTATGAAGCTTTCTTT. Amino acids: CATLKDRDYEAFF.

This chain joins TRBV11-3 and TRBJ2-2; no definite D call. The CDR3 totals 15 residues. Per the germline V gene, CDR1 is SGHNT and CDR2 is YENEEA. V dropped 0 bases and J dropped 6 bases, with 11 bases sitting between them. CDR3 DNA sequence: TGTGCCAGCAGCTTAGATTCAGCCTCACCCGGGGAGCTGTTTTTT. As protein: CASSLDSASPGELFF.

The CDR3 coding sequence is TGCGCCAGCAGCCAACGGGGAAGTGGAGATACGCAGTATTTT. Translating gives CASSQRGSGDTQYF. The rearrangement uses TRBV4-1 and TRBJ2-3, with a possible D match to TRBD2 (5 bases). Trimming removed 2 bases at V and 5 bases at J, with 11 bases between. Germline V lookup: CDR1 MGHRA, CDR2 YSYEKL. This CDR3 has 14 residues.

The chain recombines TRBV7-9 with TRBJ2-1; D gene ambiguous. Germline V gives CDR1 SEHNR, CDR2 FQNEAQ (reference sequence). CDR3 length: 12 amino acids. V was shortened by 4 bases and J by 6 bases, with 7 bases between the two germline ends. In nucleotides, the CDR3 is TGTGCCAGCAGCTCCCATTCCAATGAGCAGTTCTTC. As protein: CASSSHSNEQFF. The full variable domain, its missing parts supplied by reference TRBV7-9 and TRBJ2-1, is DTGVSQNPRHKITKRGQNVTFRCDPISEHNRLYWYRQTLGQGPEFLTYFQNEAQLEKSRLLSDRFSAERPKGSFSTLEIQRTEQGDSAMYLCASSSHSNEQFFGPGTRLTVL.

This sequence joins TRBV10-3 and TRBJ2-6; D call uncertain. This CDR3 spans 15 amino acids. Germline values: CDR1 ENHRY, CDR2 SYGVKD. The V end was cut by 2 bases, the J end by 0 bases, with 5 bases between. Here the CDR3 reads CAISERNSGANVLTF. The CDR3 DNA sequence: TGTGCCATCAGTGAGAGGAACTCTGGGGCCAACGTCCTGACTTTC.

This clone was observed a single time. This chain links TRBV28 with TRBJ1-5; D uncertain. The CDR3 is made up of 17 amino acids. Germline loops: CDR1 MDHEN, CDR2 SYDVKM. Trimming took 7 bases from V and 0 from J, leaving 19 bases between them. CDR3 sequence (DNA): TGTGCCAGCATAGGTCCCCACGGGGTATATAGCAATCAGCCCCAGCATTTT. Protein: CASIGPHGVYSNQPQHF.

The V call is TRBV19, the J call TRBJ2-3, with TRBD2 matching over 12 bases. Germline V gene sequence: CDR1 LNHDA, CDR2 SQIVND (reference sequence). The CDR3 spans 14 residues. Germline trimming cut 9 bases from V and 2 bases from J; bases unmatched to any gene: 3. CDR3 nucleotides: TGTGCCAGAGGACTAGCGGGGACCACAGATACGCAGTATTTT. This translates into CARGLAGTTDTQYF.

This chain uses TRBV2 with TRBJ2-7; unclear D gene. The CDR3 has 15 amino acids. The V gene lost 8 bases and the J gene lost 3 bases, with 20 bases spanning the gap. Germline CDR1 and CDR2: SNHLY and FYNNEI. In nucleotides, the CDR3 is TGTGCCAGCCTCTCTGACGGTGCTGTTGACTACGAGCAGTACTTC. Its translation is CASLSDGAVDYEQYF.

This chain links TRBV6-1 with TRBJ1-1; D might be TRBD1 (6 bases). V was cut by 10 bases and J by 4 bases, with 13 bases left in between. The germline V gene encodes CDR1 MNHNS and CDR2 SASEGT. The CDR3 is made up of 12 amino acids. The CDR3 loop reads CANHRVVTEAFF. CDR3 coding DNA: TGTGCCAACCACAGGGTTGTCACTGAAGCTTTCTTT.